The 29 T cell receptor beta chains below were found in one sample sequenced in a study of blood T cells in healthy people across ages (dated by TCRdb to about 2015). Receptor libraries were prepared by 5' RACE. The instrument given in TCRdb is Illumina HiSeq 2500. A second PCR of roughly 7 to 11 cycles was performed with a sample-barcoded 5' primer and a J-beta primer mix. TCRdb cleaned the public reads at Q25 with fastp, built clones with MiXCR and kept in-frame beta chains. Identical CDR3 proteins give one entry, which carries the most common genes and DNA. The sample records more than 900,000 distinct CDR3 sequences, around 25% of which are singletons. The top ten clones comprise 0.65% to 0.75% of the sample. This sample also appeared in a second study, on T cells of mothers and their children.

The sample comprised blood. These TCRs come from a girl aged 2 to 10 in good health.

This clonotype has just a few counts. A read error is possible here, since a much larger clone lies one base away. The chain links TRBV4-3 to TRBJ2-3; the match to TRBD2 covers 8 bases. Germline-derived CDR1 and CDR2 are LGHNA and YSLEER. This CDR3 comprises 15 residues. The CDR3 sequence: CANSQDQRGTDTQYF. CDR3 nucleotides: TGCGCCAACAGCCAAGATCAGCGGGGGACAGATACGCAGTATTTT.

The chain employs TRBV20-1 and TRBJ1-4; 8 bases map to TRBD1. Trimming removed 1 base from V and 13 bases from J; junction bases left unmatched: 5. The V gene's germline CDR1 is DFQATT and CDR2 SNEGSKA (reference sequence). The CDR3 is 12 amino acids. The CDR3 DNA reads as TGCAGTGCTAGAGTCTGGACAGGGCCACTGTTTTTT. Protein product: CSARVWTGPLFF.

The rearrangement links TRBV9 to TRBJ1-3; unclear D gene. The CDR3 consists of 15 residues. Per the germline V gene, CDR1 is SGDLS and CDR2 is YYNGEE. V lost 2 bases and J 8 bases, leaving 17 bases between the germline ends. The CDR3 nucleotides are TGTGCCAGCAGCGTTGAAGGATACCGACGGGACACCATATATTTT. Protein: CASSVEGYRRDTIYF. Together with reference TRBV9 and TRBJ1-3, the CDR3 gives the full variable domain: DSGVTQTPKHLITATGQRVTLRCSPRSGDLSVYWYQQSLDQGLQFLIQYYNGEERAKGNILERFSAQQFPDLHSELNLSSLELGDSALYFCASSVEGYRRDTIYFGEGSWLTVV.

This clonotype was recorded a few times. The junction and the germline gene differ at one end; a read error may be behind it. The chain combines TRBV7-7 with TRBJ2-7; 9 bases fit TRBD1. This CDR3 comprises 15 residues. Germline V gene data show CDR1 as SSHAT and CDR2 as FNYEAQ (reference sequence). CDR3 sequence: CASSLAVDRGHEQYF. For the CDR3, the DNA is TGTGCTAGCAGCTTAGCGGTGGACAGGGGCCACGAGCAGTACTTC.

This chain connects TRBV3-1 to TRBJ2-5, with D possibly TRBD2 on 5 matching bases. The J call may be in error: the DNA end matches TRBJ2-1 better. Germline V gene data show CDR1 as LGHDT and CDR2 as YNNKEL (reference sequence). The CDR3 contains 14 residues. The CDR3 protein is CASSQLRADNEQFF. The CDR3 region has the DNA TGTGCCAGCAGCCAACTGCGGGCCGACAATGAGCAGTTCTTC.

V usage is TRBV6-1 and J usage is TRBJ1-3, with no clear D. This CDR3 comprises 14 residues. Trimming left V 3 bases short and J 0 bases short, with 6 bases between. Germline-derived CDR1 and CDR2 are MNHNS and SASEGT. CDR3 protein: CASSDSISGNTIYF. In DNA form, the CDR3 reads TGTGCCAGCAGTGACTCGATCTCTGGAAACACCATATATTTT.

There are a few counts of this clonotype. This sequence joins TRBV11-2 and TRBJ1-4, with 8 positions matching TRBD1. The CDR3 length is 14 residues. Germline assignment: CDR1 SGHAT and CDR2 FQNNGV. The V and J ends lost 6 bases and 6 bases, in that order; junction bases with no gene match: 6. CDR3: CASRMDREDEKLFF. The CDR3 coding sequence is TGTGCCAGCAGGATGGACAGGGAGGATGAAAAACTGTTTTTT.

The rearrangement joins TRBV5-1 to TRBJ2-3; 7 bases align to TRBD1. The V and J ends lost 0 bases and 5 bases, in that order; junction bases with no gene match: 3. The CDR3 runs to 14 residues. Germline CDR1 and CDR2: SGHRS and YFSETQ. The CDR3 reads CASSLDRGRDTQYF. CDR3 in DNA: TGCGCCAGCAGCTTGGACAGGGGACGAGATACGCAGTATTTT. Full variable domain (remainder filled in from reference TRBV5-1 and TRBJ2-3): KAGVTQTPRYLIKTRGQQVTLSCSPISGHRSVSWYQQTPGQGLQFLFEYFSETQRNKGNFPGRFSGRQFSNSRSEMNVSTLELGDSALYLCASSLDRGRDTQYFGPGTRLTVL.

This clonotype was picked up a small number of times. The V call is TRBV11-2, the J call TRBJ2-1; TRBD2 matches at 7 bases. CDR3 length equals 19 residues. Germline CDR1 and CDR2: SGHAT and FQNNGV. The junction had 13 bases not matched to a gene; V was cut back by 2 bases and J by 0 bases. The chain's CDR3 is CASSLHLAENPSSYNEQFF. CDR3 nucleotide sequence: TGTGCCAGCAGCTTACACCTAGCGGAAAACCCGAGCTCCTACAATGAGCAGTTCTTC.

This clonotype was found a few times. Here the CDR3 DNA reads TGTGCCAGCAGTTTAAGGACAGGGCGGAATGAAAAACTGTTTTTT. Protein: CASSLRTGRNEKLFF. The chain is built from TRBV12-3 or TRBV12-4 and TRBJ1-4, with 8 bases matching TRBD1. The CDR3 runs 15 residues. V shed 2 bases, J shed 5 bases, and the junction held 4 bases outside the gene matches.

The J gene is TRBJ2-5, the V gene TRBV28, with D unclear. The DNA end lines up better with TRBJ2-7; the J call may be wrong. This CDR3 is 12 amino acids long. Germline CDR1 MDHEN, CDR2 SYDVKM. CDR3 DNA: TGTGCCAGCAGCCCGTTCCGGGACGAGCAGTACTTC. Amino acids: CASSPFRDEQYF.

The chain employs TRBV3-1 and TRBJ2-7; D ambiguous. Germline assignment: CDR1 LGHDT and CDR2 YNNKEL (reference sequence). V gave up 5 bases and J gave up 0 bases, with 17 bases separating them. The CDR3 is 16 residues long. CDR3 amino acids: CASSYSTGAISYEQYF. CDR3 DNA sequence: TGTGCCAGCAGCTACTCGACGGGCGCTATCTCCTACGAGCAGTACTTC.

This clonotype was seen a few times. At one end, the junction sequence differs from germline, possibly due to a read error. DNA for the CDR3: TGTGCTAGCAGCTTACTCGGCGGGAGGGTAGGCACCGGGGAGCTGTTTTTT. Encoded protein: CASSLLGGRVGTGELFF. This chain links TRBV7-7 with TRBJ2-2; TRBD2 aligns across 9 bases. CDR1 and CDR2 (germline): SSHAT, FNYEAQ (reference sequence). This CDR3 spans 17 amino acids.

The CDR3 bases are TGTGCCAGCAGCCCTACCACAGGCGGGGAGCTGTTTTTT. Amino acids: CASSPTTGGELFF. This chain joins TRBV7-3 and TRBJ2-2; the D gene is possibly TRBD1 (5 bases). The CDR3 totals 13 residues. V was pared by 5 bases and J by 7 bases, with 11 bases between. Looked up from germline, CDR1 is SGHTA and CDR2 is FQGTGA. Looking up the rest from reference TRBV7-3 and TRBJ2-2 gives the full variable domain: GAGVSQTPSNKVTEKGKYVELRCDPISGHTALYWYRQSLGQGPEFLIYFQGTGAADDSGLPNDRFFAVRPEGSVSTLKIQRTERGDSAVYLCASSPTTGGELFFGEGSRLTVL.

As for this clonotype: Its ends do not fully match the called genes, so a read error is possible. The gene calls are TRBV12-3 or TRBV12-4 and TRBJ1-6; 8 nucleotides match TRBD1. This CDR3 spans 16 amino acids. CDR3 sequence (DNA): TGTGCCAGCAGAACCCCGACAGGGGCCGGGGGGTCACCCCTTCACTTT. Translating gives CASRTPTGAGGSPLHF.

V and J are TRBV29-1 and TRBJ1-2; 8 nucleotides align to TRBD1. CDR1 is SQVTM, CDR2 ANQGSEA, per germline. V was clipped by 6 bases and J by 2 bases; unmatched bases: 8. There are 14 residues in the CDR3. CDR3 DNA sequence: TGCAGCGTCGTAGAGGGGGACAGGAACTATGGCTACACCTTC. Its protein product is CSVVEGDRNYGYTF.

The J gene is TRBJ2-1, the V gene TRBV12-3 or TRBV12-4, with 12 positions matching TRBD2. The J call is in doubt because the DNA end fits TRBJ2-7 better. The CDR3 covers 14 residues. The DNA for the CDR3 is TGTGCCAGCACTGCCTGGACTAGCGGGGTTGGGCAGTACTTC. Residues: CASTAWTSGVGQYF.

This chain connects TRBV7-9 to TRBJ2-2; 7 bases agree with TRBD1. The germline CDR1 and CDR2 sequences are SEHNR and FQNEAQ (reference sequence). V was pared by 4 bases and J by 1 base, with 6 bases of the junction left unmatched. The CDR3 runs to 16 residues. Here the CDR3 reads CASSSDRALNTGELFF. For the CDR3, the DNA is TGTGCCAGCAGCTCCGACAGGGCGTTGAACACCGGGGAGCTGTTTTTT. Together with reference TRBV7-9 and TRBJ2-2, the CDR3 gives the full variable domain: DTGVSQNPRHKITKRGQNVTFRCDPISEHNRLYWYRQTLGQGPEFLTYFQNEAQLEKSRLLSDRFSAERPKGSFSTLEIQRTEQGDSAMYLCASSSDRALNTGELFFGEGSRLTVL.

The count of this clonotype is one. The V call is TRBV13, the J call TRBJ2-2; 10 positions match TRBD1. The CDR3 has 15 residues. CDR1 is PRHDT, CDR2 FYEKMQ, per germline (reference sequence). With 5 bases clipped from V and 5 bases from J, the junction kept 5 bases outside the gene matches. CDR3 nucleotides: TGTGCCAGCAGCCCCTGGGGACAGGGGACCGGGGAGCTGTTTTTT. Translation gives CASSPWGQGTGELFF.

This clonotype was recorded a few times. The chain is built from TRBV7-8 and TRBJ2-1; TRBD2 agrees at 13 bases. The closer fit of TRBJ2-5 to the DNA end suggests the J call may be wrong. Germline-derived CDR1 and CDR2 are SGHVS and FQNEAQ. This CDR3 has 16 amino acids. DNA for the CDR3: TGTGCCAGCAGCCACGGACTAGCGGGAGTGTGGGAGACCCAGTACTTC. Translating gives CASSHGLAGVWETQYF.

This clonotype was counted many times. This chain links TRBV12-3 or TRBV12-4 with TRBJ2-7; TRBD2 aligns across 7 bases. CDR3 length: 13 residues. V trimming: 6 bases; J trimming: 3 bases; junction bases outside the gene matches: 5. The CDR3 reads CASSLSGGYEQYF. Written as DNA, the CDR3 is TGTGCCAGCAGCTTATCGGGGGGCTACGAGCAGTACTTC.

The CDR3 protein is CASSFRNGEQYF. CDR3 bases: TGTGCCAGCAGTTTTCGGAATGGCGAGCAGTACTTC. This sequence joins TRBV28 and TRBJ2-7; D gene unclear. Germline CDR1 reads MDHEN; CDR2 reads SYDVKM. Deletions cut 3 bases from V and 6 bases from J, with 9 bases between. The CDR3 has 12 residues.

The V call is TRBV4-3, the J call TRBJ1-2; no definite D call. V was clipped by 0 bases and J by 3 bases, with 14 bases between them. The CDR3 loop spans 16 amino acids. In germline, CDR1 is LGHNA, CDR2 YSLEER. CDR3 sequence: CASSQDARDKDYGYTF. The CDR3 bases are TGCGCCAGCAGCCAAGATGCACGGGATAAGGACTATGGCTACACCTTC.

This clonotype was detected a few times. The V and J genes are TRBV20-1 and TRBJ2-3; unclear D gene. The CDR3 sequence is 12 residues long. Germline V lookup: CDR1 DFQATT, CDR2 SNEGSKA (reference sequence). The CDR3 loop is CSYTRSTDTQYF. The CDR3 bases are TGCTCTTATACCCGCAGCACAGATACGCAGTATTTT.

The rearrangement links TRBV4-2 to TRBJ1-6; D call uncertain. Trimming removed 0 bases at V and 8 bases at J, with 17 bases between. CDR1 and CDR2 from the germline V gene are LGHNA and YNFKEQ. The CDR3 totals 17 residues. In nucleotides, the CDR3 is TGTGCCAGCAGCCAAGATGAGACGAGGGCGGGGTATTCACCCCTCCACTTT. Protein product: CASSQDETRAGYSPLHF.

The chain joins TRBV28 to TRBJ2-7, with TRBD2 identical over 8 bases. Germline-derived CDR1 and CDR2 are MDHEN and SYDVKM. Unmatched junction bases numbered 14, after V lost 7 bases and J lost 6 bases. CDR3 length: 15 residues. The CDR3: CASTLKDSGTSEQYF. CDR3 DNA sequence: TGTGCCAGCACCCTAAAAGACAGCGGGACTAGCGAGCAGTACTTC.

The V call is TRBV4-3, the J call TRBJ2-1; no definite D call. V shed 0 bases and J shed 8 bases, with 11 bases lying between them. Germline CDR1 LGHNA, CDR2 YSLEER. The CDR3 has 14 residues. The CDR3 DNA reads as TGCGCCAGCAGCCAAGATCTTCCGGGCGATGAGCAGTTCTTC. This encodes CASSQDLPGDEQFF.

V gene TRBV11-2 combines with J gene TRBJ2-1; TRBD2 matches at 9 bases. The CDR3 extends over 19 amino acids. CDR1 is SGHAT and CDR2 is FQNNGV in the germline V gene. The J segment lost 0 bases and the V segment lost 1 base, leaving 10 bases of the junction unmatched. The CDR3: CASSLGVGGRAPSYNEQFF. CDR3 DNA sequence: TGTGCCAGCAGCTTAGGAGTGGGCGGGAGGGCCCCCTCCTACAATGAGCAGTTCTTC.

The chain recombines TRBV29-1 with TRBJ1-1; TRBD1 might be the D (5 bases). Germline lookup yields CDR1 SQVTM and CDR2 ANQGSEA. CDR3 length equals 13 residues. The CDR3, as DNA: TGCACTGTCATGTCGGGGCTCCGCACTGAAGCTTTCTTT. Its translation is CTVMSGLRTEAFF.